Given below is one T cell receptor beta chain in context. Assay used: immunoSEQ multiplex PCR; TCRdb lists only in-frame clones, some missing. The sample records a few hundred thousand clones, 70% to 90% being singletons. Cohorts were determined from participant-reported clinical history. For recovered donors of Cohort 3, there were two negative PCRs, clearance, or symptom resolution. Germline CDR1 reads KGHSH; CDR2 reads LQKENI. The CDR3 is 18 amino acids. J lost 0 bases, V lost 3 bases, and 9 bases had no gene match. The data were taken from a study of blood T cell repertoires in COVID-19. Sequencing input: PBMCs or T cells enriched from blood (not recorded which). The sequence was collected from a woman aged 18-29 years who had recovered from COVID-19. This rearrangement joins TRBV18 to TRBJ2-7, with 12 bases matching TRBD1. CDR3 nucleotide sequence: TGTGCCAGCTCACCGGTTCTTGGGGACAGGGGGCACTCCTACGAGCAGTACTTC. It specifies CASSPVLGDRGHSYEQYF.